This is a list of T cell receptor beta chains from one sample in a study of blood T cell repertoires in COVID-19. Produced via immunoSEQ multiplex PCR; TCRdb's table is partial and in-frame only. The sample holds 140,000 or so clones, around nine tenths seen once. The material sequenced was peripheral blood. The receptor source for this set is a woman aged 50 to 65 with active or convalescent COVID-19. Both conserved end residues are part of each CDR3. The order of the fields is D gene, CDR3 length, clone size, V gene, J gene, CDR3 protein, CDR3 DNA. D genes are given only for firm matches. Size is stated for part of the rows, as once, few or many counts, or as a class when the clone is expanded.

d_gene: -
len: 14
abundance: -
v_gene: TRBV6-2/TRBV6-3
j_gene: TRBJ1-1
CDR3aa: CASSYSGGYTEAFF
CDR3nt: TGTGCCAGCAGTTACTCTGGAGGGTACACTGAAGCTTTCTTT

d_gene: -
len: 12
abundance: -
v_gene: TRBV7-8
j_gene: TRBJ2-4
CDR3aa: CASGGSGNIQYF
CDR3nt: TGTGCCAGCGGGGGGTCTGGAAACATTCAGTACTTC

d_gene: TRBD2
len: 15
abundance: -
v_gene: TRBV19
j_gene: TRBJ2-1
CDR3aa: CASSKTSGPYNEQFF
CDR3nt: TGTGCCAGTAGTAAGACTAGCGGCCCATACAATGAGCAGTTCTTC

d_gene: -
len: 15
abundance: -
v_gene: TRBV6-6
j_gene: TRBJ1-5
CDR3aa: CASSYSQGYNQPQHF
CDR3nt: TGTGCCAGCAGTTACTCGCAGGGATACAATCAGCCCCAGCATTTT

d_gene: -
len: 13
abundance: -
v_gene: TRBV21-1
j_gene: TRBJ1-2
CDR3aa: CASSKGTGAGYTF
CDR3nt: TGTGCCAGCAGCAAAGGGACAGGGGCTGGCTACACCTTC

d_gene: TRBD2
len: 15
abundance: -
v_gene: TRBV30
j_gene: TRBJ2-2
CDR3aa: CAWSWEGPSPGELFF
CDR3nt: TGTGCCTGGAGTTGGGAGGGCCCCTCACCCGGGGAGCTGTTTTTT

d_gene: TRBD1
len: 15
abundance: -
v_gene: TRBV6-2/TRBV6-3
j_gene: TRBJ2-7
CDR3aa: CASSYEGQGVYEQYF
CDR3nt: TGTGCCAGCAGTTACGAAGGACAGGGGGTGTACGAGCAGTACTTC

d_gene: -
len: 17
abundance: -
v_gene: TRBV5-1
j_gene: TRBJ2-2
CDR3aa: CASSLALITANTGELFF
CDR3nt: TGCGCCAGCAGCTTGGCCCTTATTACAGCCAACACCGGGGAGCTGTTTTTT

d_gene: -
len: 15
abundance: -
v_gene: TRBV4-3
j_gene: TRBJ2-3
CDR3aa: CASSQDREFTDTQYF
CDR3nt: TGCGCCAGCAGCCAAGATCGAGAGTTCACAGATACGCAGTATTTT

d_gene: -
len: 15
abundance: once
v_gene: TRBV29-1
j_gene: TRBJ1-2
CDR3aa: CSVLLGGVFNYGYTF
CDR3nt: TGCAGCGTTCTCCTTGGGGGGGTTTTTAACTATGGCTACACCTTC

d_gene: -
len: 15
abundance: -
v_gene: TRBV5-4
j_gene: TRBJ1-1
CDR3aa: CASSLAETGNTEAFF
CDR3nt: TGTGCCAGCAGCTTGGCCGAGACAGGTAACACTGAAGCTTTCTTT

d_gene: -
len: 14
abundance: once
v_gene: TRBV3-1/TRBV3-2
j_gene: TRBJ1-2
CDR3aa: CASSQGTKGGGYTF
CDR3nt: TGTGCCAGCAGCCAAGGCACTAAGGGAGGGGGCTACACCTTC

d_gene: TRBD1
len: 13
abundance: -
v_gene: TRBV3-1/TRBV3-2
j_gene: TRBJ1-2
CDR3aa: CASSRQTGGGYTF
CDR3nt: TGTGCCAGCAGCCGTCAGACAGGGGGCGGCTACACCTTC

d_gene: -
len: 17
abundance: -
v_gene: TRBV9
j_gene: TRBJ2-3
CDR3aa: CASSTSEDFLTKVAQYF
CDR3nt: TGTGCCAGCAGCACTTCGGAGGACTTTCTAACAAAGGTGGCGCAGTATTTT

d_gene: -
len: 12
abundance: -
v_gene: TRBV11-2
j_gene: TRBJ2-1
CDR3aa: CASSLANNEQFF
CDR3nt: TGTGCCAGCAGCTTAGCTAACAATGAGCAGTTCTTC

d_gene: -
len: 14
abundance: -
v_gene: TRBV19
j_gene: TRBJ1-4
CDR3aa: CATQSVGRDEKLFF
CDR3nt: TGTGCCACCCAATCCGTGGGGAGGGATGAAAAACTGTTTTTT

d_gene: TRBD1
len: 19
abundance: -
v_gene: TRBV5-1
j_gene: TRBJ2-5
CDR3aa: CASSRGQGALAPSRETQYF
CDR3nt: TGCGCCAGCAGCCGAGGACAGGGGGCGCTTGCCCCCTCCCGGGAGACCCAGTACTTC

d_gene: -
len: 16
abundance: -
v_gene: TRBV4-1
j_gene: TRBJ1-6
CDR3aa: CASSQESGIKFSPLHF
CDR3nt: TGCGCCAGCAGCCAAGAAAGTGGCATTAAATTTTCACCCCTCCACTTT

d_gene: -
len: 16
abundance: -
v_gene: TRBV7-9
j_gene: TRBJ1-6
CDR3aa: CASSPTGGGYNSPLHF
CDR3nt: TGTGCCAGCAGCCCAACCGGGGGAGGGTATAATTCACCCCTCCACTTT

d_gene: TRBD1
len: 13
abundance: -
v_gene: TRBV2
j_gene: TRBJ2-1
CDR3aa: CASSVRGRNEQFF
CDR3nt: TGTGCCAGCAGTGTTAGGGGGCGCAATGAGCAGTTCTTC

d_gene: -
len: 13
abundance: -
v_gene: TRBV10-3
j_gene: TRBJ1-1
CDR3aa: CAIRAGYDTEAFF
CDR3nt: TGTGCCATCAGAGCAGGATATGACACTGAAGCTTTCTTT

d_gene: TRBD2
len: 18
abundance: once
v_gene: TRBV7-8
j_gene: TRBJ2-3
CDR3aa: CASSSFPGLAGAADTQYF
CDR3nt: TGTGCCAGCAGCTCCTTCCCGGGACTAGCGGGGGCCGCAGATACGCAGTATTTT

d_gene: -
len: 15
abundance: -
v_gene: TRBV6-5
j_gene: TRBJ2-6
CDR3aa: CASTRLDSGANVLTF
CDR3nt: TGTGCCAGCACAAGGCTAGACTCTGGGGCCAACGTCCTGACTTTC

d_gene: TRBD2
len: 15
abundance: few
v_gene: TRBV30
j_gene: TRBJ2-7
CDR3aa: CAWSRGSGGAYEQYF
CDR3nt: TGTGCCTGGAGTAGGGGTAGCGGGGGGGCCTACGAGCAGTACTTC

d_gene: -
len: 17
abundance: once
v_gene: TRBV21-1
j_gene: TRBJ1-2
CDR3aa: CASSKEEAGRINYGYTF
CDR3nt: TGTGCCAGCAGCAAAGAAGAGGCGGGCAGAATTAACTATGGCTACACCTTC

d_gene: -
len: 11
abundance: -
v_gene: TRBV5-4
j_gene: TRBJ1-1
CDR3aa: CASSFQGEAFF
CDR3nt: TGTGCCAGCAGCTTTCAGGGTGAAGCTTTCTTT

d_gene: -
len: 16
abundance: once
v_gene: TRBV30
j_gene: TRBJ2-2
CDR3aa: CAWSVEQILYTGELFF
CDR3nt: TGTGCCTGGAGTGTAGAACAGATCTTATACACCGGGGAGCTGTTTTTT

d_gene: -
len: 14
abundance: -
v_gene: TRBV6-5
j_gene: TRBJ1-2
CDR3aa: CASSYAQGDYGYTF
CDR3nt: TGTGCCAGCAGTTACGCCCAGGGTGACTATGGCTACACCTTC

d_gene: -
len: 17
abundance: -
v_gene: TRBV11-2
j_gene: TRBJ2-5
CDR3aa: CASSPFPPAALRETQYF
CDR3nt: TGTGCCAGCAGCCCATTCCCCCCTGCGGCGCTGAGAGAGACCCAGTACTTC

d_gene: -
len: 16
abundance: -
v_gene: TRBV23-1
j_gene: TRBJ1-5
CDR3aa: CASSQRPMYSNQPQHF
CDR3nt: TGCGCCAGCAGTCAGAGGCCGATGTATAGCAATCAGCCCCAGCATTTT

d_gene: -
len: 11
abundance: -
v_gene: TRBV12-3/TRBV12-4
j_gene: TRBJ2-7
CDR3aa: CASSSTYEQYF
CDR3nt: TGTGCCAGCAGTTCCACCTACGAGCAGTACTTC

d_gene: TRBD1
len: 17
abundance: -
v_gene: TRBV28
j_gene: TRBJ2-4
CDR3aa: CASSFLQGGLAKNIQYF
CDR3nt: TGTGCCAGCAGTTTTTTACAGGGGGGACTAGCCAAAAACATTCAGTACTTC

d_gene: -
len: 17
abundance: -
v_gene: TRBV2
j_gene: TRBJ1-1
CDR3aa: CASSEAHPTGLNTEAFF
CDR3nt: TGTGCCAGCAGTGAAGCGCACCCAACAGGCTTGAACACTGAAGCTTTCTTT

d_gene: TRBD2
len: 17
abundance: -
v_gene: TRBV7-2
j_gene: TRBJ2-3
CDR3aa: CASSLAPAGGHTDTQYF
CDR3nt: TGTGCCAGCAGCTTAGCCCCAGCGGGGGGACACACAGATACGCAGTATTTT

d_gene: TRBD2
len: 19
abundance: -
v_gene: TRBV20-1
j_gene: TRBJ2-3
CDR3aa: CSASARGSGGFSSTDTQYF
CDR3nt: TGCAGTGCTAGTGCCCGAGGTAGCGGGGGGTTCTCTAGCACAGATACGCAGTATTTT

d_gene: -
len: 14
abundance: once
v_gene: TRBV18
j_gene: TRBJ2-3
CDR3aa: CASSRGLSTDTQYF
CDR3nt: TGTGCCAGCTCTCGGGGGTTAAGCACAGATACGCAGTATTTT

d_gene: -
len: 14
abundance: -
v_gene: TRBV6-6
j_gene: TRBJ1-5
CDR3aa: CEARESISNQPQHF
CDR3nt: TGTGAGGCCCGGGAGTCTATAAGCAATCAGCCCCAGCATTTT

d_gene: TRBD2
len: 15
abundance: -
v_gene: TRBV3-1/TRBV3-2
j_gene: TRBJ2-3
CDR3aa: CASSQDRLAGGTQYF
CDR3nt: TGTGCCAGCAGCCAAGACCGACTAGCGGGGGGAACGCAGTATTTT

d_gene: -
len: 13
abundance: -
v_gene: TRBV25-1
j_gene: TRBJ1-2
CDR3aa: CASSVRVNYGYTF
CDR3nt: TGTGCCAGCAGTGTCAGGGTAAACTATGGCTACACCTTC

d_gene: -
len: 14
abundance: -
v_gene: TRBV4-3
j_gene: TRBJ1-6
CDR3aa: CASSLDSYNSPLHF
CDR3nt: TGCGCCAGCAGCCTAGACAGCTATAATTCACCCCTCCACTTT

d_gene: TRBD2
len: 15
abundance: few
v_gene: TRBV13
j_gene: TRBJ2-3
CDR3aa: CASSLETSDTDTQYF
CDR3nt: TGTGCCAGCAGCTTAGAGACTAGCGACACAGATACGCAGTATTTT

d_gene: TRBD2
len: 16
abundance: -
v_gene: TRBV25-1
j_gene: TRBJ2-1
CDR3aa: CASTGTSGEAYNEQFF
CDR3nt: TGTGCCAGCACCGGGACTAGCGGGGAGGCCTACAATGAGCAGTTCTTC

d_gene: TRBD1
len: 13
abundance: -
v_gene: TRBV11-2
j_gene: TRBJ2-7
CDR3aa: CASSSDRGGEQYF
CDR3nt: TGTGCCAGCAGCTCGGACAGGGGGGGCGAGCAGTACTTC

d_gene: TRBD1
len: 15
abundance: -
v_gene: TRBV6-5
j_gene: TRBJ1-5
CDR3aa: CASRDRDLSNQPQHF
CDR3nt: TGTGCCAGCCGGGACAGGGACCTAAGCAATCAGCCCCAGCATTTT

d_gene: -
len: 13
abundance: -
v_gene: TRBV9
j_gene: TRBJ2-3
CDR3aa: CASSAPSTDTQYF
CDR3nt: TGTGCCAGCAGCGCCCCTAGCACAGATACGCAGTATTTT

d_gene: -
len: 14
abundance: -
v_gene: TRBV28
j_gene: TRBJ2-1
CDR3aa: CASEGAGSYNEQFF
CDR3nt: TGTGCCAGCGAAGGGGCCGGCTCCTACAATGAGCAGTTCTTC

d_gene: -
len: 13
abundance: once
v_gene: TRBV27
j_gene: TRBJ1-1
CDR3aa: CASRSLQGAEAFF
CDR3nt: TGTGCCAGCAGGAGTCTCCAGGGCGCTGAAGCTTTCTTT

d_gene: TRBD1
len: 14
abundance: -
v_gene: TRBV2
j_gene: TRBJ1-1
CDR3aa: CASREQGVGSEAFF
CDR3nt: TGTGCCAGCAGAGAACAGGGGGTAGGGTCTGAAGCTTTCTTT

d_gene: -
len: 15
abundance: -
v_gene: TRBV28
j_gene: TRBJ2-5
CDR3aa: CASSLAADRQETQYF
CDR3nt: TGTGCCAGCAGTTTAGCGGCTGACAGGCAAGAGACCCAGTACTTC

d_gene: -
len: 15
abundance: -
v_gene: TRBV28
j_gene: TRBJ1-1
CDR3aa: CASSLGGHQKRGAFF
CDR3nt: TGTGCCAGCAGCCTTGGGGGACATCAAAAAAGAGGCGCTTTCTTT

d_gene: -
len: 16
abundance: -
v_gene: TRBV5-5
j_gene: TRBJ1-1
CDR3aa: CASSRRGGGPDTEAFF
CDR3nt: TGTGCCAGCAGCCGTCGGGGCGGAGGGCCAGACACTGAAGCTTTCTTT

d_gene: -
len: 17
abundance: -
v_gene: TRBV28
j_gene: TRBJ1-1
CDR3aa: CASTSGRGSQRNTEAFF
CDR3nt: TGTGCCAGCACGTCAGGGAGGGGTTCTCAACGCAACACTGAAGCTTTCTTT